This paragraph covers one T cell receptor beta chain sequence. Germline V gene data show CDR1 as MNHEY and CDR2 as SVGEGT. V was clipped by 5 bases and J by 3 bases, with 16 bases between them. There are 16 residues in the CDR3. The sample comes from a study of blood T cell repertoires in COVID-19. Whole-study context: PBMCs, B-cell-depleted T cells, or T cells provided the cDNA or gDNA that made up the material.

Clones were read by immunoSEQ multiplex PCR, and TCRdb kept only the in-frame ones, dropping some. The table records a few hundred thousand clones, more than 80% of them present only once. The clonotype originates from a woman between 40 and 55 years old with acute or convalescent COVID-19. The specimen was peripheral blood. J is TRBJ2-2 and V is TRBV6-2 or TRBV6-3; the D gene is possibly TRBD2 (5 bases). This chain's CDR3 is CASSPTRTPYTGELFF. The CDR3 coding sequence is TGTGCCAGCAGTCCCACCCGGACTCCATACACCGGGGAGCTGTTTTTT.